A single sample gave rise to the 25 T cell receptor beta chains below, sequenced in a study of blood T cell repertoires in COVID-19 (TCRdb year 2020). Libraries were constructed by the immunoSEQ multiplex PCR assay. TCRdb holds this immuneACCESS table with in-frame rearrangements only. Some clones are missing; in checked studies, unresolved V genes explain under half, and the rest has no known cause. The sample table shows approximately 350,000 clones, and roughly four fifths are seen once. The top ten constitute approximately 5% of the sample. Sequencing was performed on PBMCs or T cells enriched from blood (not recorded which). These receptors were taken from a woman in her forties or fifties who had recovered from COVID-19.

The rearrangement uses TRBV5-1 and TRBJ1-4; perhaps TRBD1 as D (6 bases). Germline assignment: CDR1 SGHRS and CDR2 YFSETQ. This CDR3 spans 17 amino acids. Deletions cut 2 bases from V and 0 bases from J, with 14 bases between. CDR3 region: CASSFEPQGSTNEKLFF. CDR3 nucleotides: TGCGCCAGCAGCTTCGAACCCCAGGGGTCAACTAATGAAAAACTGTTTTTT.

J is TRBJ1-1 and V is TRBV11-3; D remains unclear. Trimming removed 5 bases at V and 6 bases at J, with 13 bases between. This CDR3 has 13 residues. Per the germline V gene, CDR1 is SGHNT and CDR2 is YENEEA. For the CDR3, the DNA is TGTGCCAGCAGCAGGCAGGTTGGGCCTGAAGCTTTCTTT. This translates into CASSRQVGPEAFF. Variable domain in full (rest from reference TRBV11-3 and TRBJ1-1): EAGVVQSPRYKIIEKKQPVAFWCNPISGHNTLYWYLQNLGQGPELLIRYENEEAVDDSQLPKDRFSAERLKGVDSTLKIQPAELGDSAVYLCASSRQVGPEAFFGQGTRLTVV.

The chain recombines TRBV6-5 with TRBJ2-5; 8 bases match TRBD2. Germline V gene data show CDR1 as MNHEY and CDR2 as SVGAGI. The CDR3 consists of 15 residues. Germline trimming cut 5 bases from V and 5 bases from J; bases unmatched to any gene: 10. CDR3 DNA sequence: TGTGCCAGCAGTCGGAGGGCGGGAGGTACGGAGACCCAGTACTTC. Protein: CASSRRAGGTETQYF.

This clone was observed many times. V usage is TRBV5-1 and J usage is TRBJ2-1; 10 nucleotides align to TRBD2. This CDR3 has 14 amino acids. Germline V gene lookup returns CDR1 SGHRS and CDR2 YFSETQ. Trimming at V came to 7 bases and at J to 7 bases, leaving 8 bases not matched to a gene. CDR3 nucleotides: TGCGCCAGCGGATCGTCTAGCGGGAGTAATGAGCAGTTCTTC. Protein product: CASGSSSGSNEQFF.

The chain is built from TRBV5-1 and TRBJ1-4; D is possibly TRBD1 (5 bases). CDR1 is SGHRS and CDR2 is YFSETQ in the germline V gene. The CDR3 is 14 amino acids. Trimming left V 2 bases short and J 7 bases short, with 12 bases between. CDR3 residues: CASSFGGTSEKLFF. The CDR3 DNA follows: TGCGCCAGCAGCTTCGGAGGGACGAGTGAAAAACTGTTTTTT.

The chain recombines TRBV2 with TRBJ1-2; 9 bases are a match to TRBD1. V lost 6 bases and J lost 0; bases outside the gene matches: 8. Germline-derived CDR1 and CDR2 are SNHLY and FYNNEI. The CDR3 length is 16 residues. The CDR3 DNA reads TGTGCCAGCAGCCCGGGACAGGGTCTGGCTAACTATGGCTACACCTTC. Translation gives CASSPGQGLANYGYTF.

The rearrangement uses TRBV7-8 and TRBJ2-1, with TRBD2 identical over 7 bases. Germline CDR1 reads SGHVS; CDR2 reads FQNEAQ. Losses at the gene ends were 1 base for V and 4 bases for J; bases not matched to a gene: 4. The CDR3 contains 15 residues. CDR3 sequence reads: CASSLGAGAYNEQFF. The CDR3 DNA reads as TGTGCCAGCAGCTTAGGGGCGGGAGCTTACAATGAGCAGTTCTTC.

The genes are TRBV19 and TRBJ1-5, with a tentative D call TRBD1 (5 bases). There are 18 residues in the CDR3. Trimming took 2 bases from V and 4 from J, leaving 21 bases between them. Germline CDR1 is LNHDA and CDR2 is SQIVND (reference sequence). The CDR3 DNA reads as TGTGCCAGTAGTATATTCGCCCCGGGACTCGTCTCGAATCAGCCCCAGCATTTT. Encoded protein: CASSIFAPGLVSNQPQHF.

This chain links TRBV30 with TRBJ2-7; 9 bases map to TRBD2. Germline CDR1 is GTSNPN and CDR2 is SVGIG (reference sequence). Losses at the gene ends were 2 bases for V and 3 bases for J; bases not matched to a gene: 11. There are 16 residues in the CDR3. The CDR3 coding sequence is TGTGCCTGGAGTACCCCGGGCCTGACTAGCGGCTACGAGCAGTACTTC. It specifies CAWSTPGLTSGYEQYF. Full variable domain (remainder filled in from reference TRBV30 and TRBJ2-7): SQTIHQWPATLVQPVGSPLSLECTVEGTSNPNLYWYRQAAGRGLQLLFYSVGIGQISSEVPQNLSASRPQDRQFILSSKKLLLSDSGFYLCAWSTPGLTSGYEQYFGPGTRLTVT.

Only a few counts were recorded for this clone. This rearrangement joins TRBV18 to TRBJ1-2; D is perhaps TRBD1 (5 bases). Germline values: CDR1 KGHSH, CDR2 LQKENI. The V gene lost 1 base and the J gene lost 6 bases, with 18 bases spanning the gap. The CDR3 is 16 residues long. CDR3 DNA: TGTGCCAGCTCACCACGGGCAGGGAAGAATATGAATGGCTACACCTTC. Protein sequence: CASSPRAGKNMNGYTF.

This chain joins TRBV5-1 and TRBJ2-1; D may be TRBD2 (6 bases). The V end lost 4 bases, the J end lost 1 base, and 12 bases lay between the germline ends. The CDR3 sequence is 15 residues long. Per the germline V gene, CDR1 is SGHRS and CDR2 is YFSETQ. CDR3: CASSPIGRSYNEQFF. The CDR3 nucleotides read TGCGCCAGCAGCCCCATCGGGAGATCCTACAATGAGCAGTTCTTC.

The chain recombines TRBV25-1 with TRBJ2-2, with D tentatively TRBD2 (6 bases). Germline V CDR1 and CDR2: MGHDK, SYGVNS. The V end lost 7 bases, the J end lost 7 bases, and 19 bases lay between the germline ends. The CDR3 has 15 amino acids. Here the CDR3 reads CASMASGVPNGELFF. DNA for the CDR3: TGTGCCAGCATGGCATCGGGGGTTCCTAACGGGGAGCTGTTTTTT.

This rearrangement joins TRBV12-3 or TRBV12-4 to TRBJ2-7, with TRBD1 matching over 7 bases. This CDR3 comprises 13 residues. V was clipped by 5 bases and J by 6 bases; unmatched bases: 7. The CDR3 DNA follows: TGTGCCAGCAGTGTAAATCAGGGGGTCGAGCAGTACTTC. This translates into CASSVNQGVEQYF.

V usage is TRBV4-1 and J usage is TRBJ2-1, with D tentatively TRBD2 (6 bases). Germline values: CDR1 MGHRA, CDR2 YSYEKL. The CDR3 length is 15 residues. The V gene lost 6 bases and the J gene lost 1 base, with 13 bases spanning the gap. CDR3 coding DNA: TGCGCCAGCAGTCGCACCGGGGGATCCTACAATGAGCAGTTCTTC. It encodes CASSRTGGSYNEQFF.

This chain joins TRBV15 and TRBJ1-5; 7 positions match TRBD1. J was trimmed by 2 bases and V by 3 bases; bases with no gene match: 4. CDR3 length: 15 residues. The germline CDR1 and CDR2 sequences are LNHNV and YYDKDF (reference sequence). In DNA, the CDR3 is TGTGCCACCAGCAGCAGGGGGATAGGCAATCAGCCCCAGCATTTT. It specifies CATSSRGIGNQPQHF.

J is TRBJ2-2 and V is TRBV4-1; 10 bases are shared with TRBD2. The length of the CDR3 is 17 residues. Unmatched junction bases numbered 6, after V lost 1 base and J lost 4 bases. CDR1 and CDR2 (germline): MGHRA, YSYEKL. The CDR3 reads CASSQVLLAGPTGELFF. The CDR3 DNA follows: TGCGCCAGCAGCCAAGTTTTACTAGCGGGACCCACCGGGGAGCTGTTTTTT.

The gene calls are TRBV7-9 and TRBJ2-1, with 10 bases matching TRBD1. The CDR3 spans 17 residues. With V trimmed by 5 bases and J by 2 bases, 9 bases remained unmatched. Germline assignment: CDR1 SEHNR and CDR2 FQNEAQ (reference sequence). The CDR3 nucleotides are TGTGCCAGCAGCGCTCTTCCGGGACAGGGGACCTACAATGAGCAGTTCTTC. It translates to CASSALPGQGTYNEQFF.

The rearrangement joins TRBV15 to TRBJ1-4, with 7 bases aligning to TRBD1. The CDR3 covers 18 residues. After removal of 1 base from V and 8 bases from J, the junction contained 16 bases not matched to a gene. Germline assignment: CDR1 LNHNV and CDR2 YYDKDF (reference sequence). The CDR3 DNA follows: TGTGCCACCAGCAGAGCTAAAAACGCAGGGGGGTTGTTGGAAAAACTGTTTTTT. Its protein product is CATSRAKNAGGLLEKLFF.

The chain employs TRBV30 and TRBJ1-2; D remains ambiguous. Germline CDR1 and CDR2: GTSNPN and SVGIG (reference sequence). The CDR3 sequence is 13 residues long. Trimming pared 3 bases from V and 4 bases from J, leaving 12 bases between. The CDR3 protein is CAWRRRPSYGYTF. DNA for the CDR3: TGTGCCTGGAGGCGGAGACCCAGCTATGGCTACACCTTC.

The V and J genes are TRBV7-8 and TRBJ1-2, with TRBD1 matching 7 bases. CDR1 is SGHVS, CDR2 FQNEAQ, per germline. The length of the CDR3 is 13 residues. J was trimmed by 2 bases and V by 5 bases; bases with no gene match: 2. This chain's CDR3 is CASSPDRNYGYTF. The CDR3 DNA follows: TGTGCCAGCAGCCCGGACAGGAACTATGGCTACACCTTC.

The J gene is TRBJ1-2, the V gene TRBV4-2; D remains ambiguous. Germline V CDR1 and CDR2: LGHNA, YNFKEQ. Trimming took 4 bases from V and 0 from J, leaving 15 bases between them. This CDR3 has 16 amino acids. Here the CDR3 DNA reads TGTGCCAGCAGCCCTATTCCGGTTCCCTCTAACTATGGCTACACCTTC. This translates into CASSPIPVPSNYGYTF.

V is TRBV19 and J is TRBJ1-2; the D is unclear. Germline values: CDR1 LNHDA, CDR2 SQIVND (reference sequence). This CDR3 comprises 12 residues. The V gene lost 7 bases and the J gene lost 8 bases, with 14 bases spanning the gap. The CDR3 loop is CASTRGTWGYTF. DNA for the CDR3: TGTGCCAGTACCCGTGGCACCTGGGGCTACACCTTC.

V and J are TRBV9 and TRBJ2-7; D may be TRBD2 (7 bases). The ends were cut back, 4 bases at V and 5 bases at J, with 22 bases in the middle. This CDR3 is 16 amino acids long. Germline V gene data show CDR1 as SGDLS and CDR2 as YYNGEE. The CDR3 bases are TGTGCCAGCAGCTCAGAGCCCTCGGGGGGCCTAAACGAGCAGTACTTC. It codes for CASSSEPSGGLNEQYF.

The chain is built from TRBV9 and TRBJ1-4; D perhaps matches TRBD1 (5 bases). V was pared by 0 bases and J by 3 bases, with 12 bases between. The CDR3 sequence is 16 residues long. Germline CDR1 reads SGDLS; CDR2 reads YYNGEE. CDR3: CASSVGIGAPNEKLFF. CDR3 coding DNA: TGTGCCAGCAGCGTAGGGATTGGGGCTCCTAATGAAAAACTGTTTTTT.

The V and J genes are TRBV7-2 and TRBJ1-2; 11 bases fit TRBD1. V was pared by 5 bases and J by 3 bases, with 14 bases of the junction left unmatched. The CDR3 covers 18 residues. Germline CDR1 SGHTA, CDR2 FQGNSA. The CDR3 reads CASSPRTGGSGGDYGYTF. The CDR3 nucleotides read TGTGCCAGCAGCCCCCGGACAGGGGGCTCAGGAGGGGACTATGGCTACACCTTC.